A selection of T cell receptor beta chains follows, all from one sample in a study of T cells in Graves' hyperthyroidism and ophthalmopathy. From the multiplex PCR reads, TCRdb called clonotypes with MiXCR, one entry per CDR3 protein. The sample comprises about 640,000 distinct CDR3 sequences, about a fifth of which are singletons, and more than 30% rests with the top ten. The material sequenced was blood. These receptors originate from a man aged 30 to 39 with Graves' ophthalmopathy. The CDR3 runs from the conserved cysteine through the conserved F or W. Not every row has a clone size; where given, it reads once, few, many or a size class.

V	size	J	CDR3
TRBV30	many	TRBJ1-1	CAWSPPGAKNTEAFF
TRBV4-1	few	TRBJ1-2	CASSQVYQGDHGYTF
TRBV2	few	TRBJ1-1	CASSILPPGELTGLNTEAFF
TRBV11-3	-	TRBJ2-3	CASSFGQDTDTQYF
TRBV3-1	-	TRBJ1-2	CASSQSDRGHGYTF
TRBV12-3/TRBV12-4	-	TRBJ1-2	CASSTRTGLEGYTF
TRBV12-3/TRBV12-4	many	TRBJ1-6	CASSPPHLTLHF
TRBV29-1	many	TRBJ2-3	CSVPVVAGGRPDTQYF
TRBV2	once	TRBJ2-3	CANLAGAGTDTQYF
TRBV2	many	TRBJ2-2	CASSAPQGNTGELFF
TRBV19	few	TRBJ1-1	CASSIPSAEAFF
TRBV7-9	-	TRBJ2-7	CASSLAPGYNEQYF
TRBV7-2	few	TRBJ2-3	CASSSRLTGTSGRVTDTQYF
TRBV30	-	TRBJ2-1	CAWSDGQGIDEQFF
TRBV28	many	TRBJ2-5	CASRNYQETQYF
TRBV6-1	-	TRBJ2-5	CASSEAFGGHQETQYF
TRBV5-1	-	TRBJ2-1	CASSLAGLAANNEQFF
TRBV15	few	TRBJ1-4	CATSRDSGATNEKLFF
TRBV3-1	many	TRBJ2-5	CASSQDRQGGKTQYF
TRBV7-2	-	TRBJ2-3	CASSLAQGLAGGPVTDTQYF
TRBV4-2	-	TRBJ1-1	CASSQDLFGSGRAQRAFF
TRBV10-2	-	TRBJ2-7	CASSENTDSYEQYF
TRBV11-3	many	TRBJ2-7	CASSLDVQLAEIYEQYF